This T cell receptor beta chain originates from a study of technical replicates of blood from a handful of donors. Generated by immunoSEQ multiplex PCR, the TCRdb table keeps only in-frame clones and is missing some. There are about 80,000 clones in the sample; 80% to 90% occur only once, and 4.8% lies in the top ten. V lost 4 bases to trimming and J lost 8 bases; unmatched junction nucleotides: 1. The CDR3 is made up of 13 amino acids. CDR1 and CDR2 from the germline V gene are ENHRY and SYGVKD. The clonotype was recovered from a human donor in good health. Some clones in this sample may be carry-over from other donors' samples. V and J are TRBV10-3 and TRBJ1-4; 10 nucleotides agree with TRBD1. The specimen was PBMCs. Here the CDR3 reads CAISGTGGEKLFF. The CDR3 nucleotides read TGTGCCATCAGTGGGACAGGGGGAGAAAAACTGTTTTTT.